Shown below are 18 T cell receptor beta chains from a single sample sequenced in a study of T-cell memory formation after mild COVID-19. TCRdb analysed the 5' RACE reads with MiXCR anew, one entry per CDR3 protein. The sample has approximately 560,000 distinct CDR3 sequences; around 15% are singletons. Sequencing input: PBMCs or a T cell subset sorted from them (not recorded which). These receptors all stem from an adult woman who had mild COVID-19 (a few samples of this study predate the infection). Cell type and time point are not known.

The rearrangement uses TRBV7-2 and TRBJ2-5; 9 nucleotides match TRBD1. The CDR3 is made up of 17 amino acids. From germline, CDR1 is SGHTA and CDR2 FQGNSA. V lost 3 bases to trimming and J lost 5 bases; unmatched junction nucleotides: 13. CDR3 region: CASSFTGQGPLGETQYF. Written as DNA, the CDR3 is TGTGCCAGCAGCTTTACAGGACAGGGGCCTCTGGGGGAGACCCAGTACTTC.

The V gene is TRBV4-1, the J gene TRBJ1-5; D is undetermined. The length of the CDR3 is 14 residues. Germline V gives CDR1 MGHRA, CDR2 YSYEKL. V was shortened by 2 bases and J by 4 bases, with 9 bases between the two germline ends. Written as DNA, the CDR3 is TGCGCCAGCAGCCAATTTCCCGGAAATCAGCCCCAGCATTTT. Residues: CASSQFPGNQPQHF.

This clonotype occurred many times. The CDR3 sequence is CASSLGGSLNEQFF. Here the CDR3 DNA reads TGCGCCAGCAGCTTGGGAGGGTCGCTCAATGAGCAGTTCTTC. The chain joins TRBV5-1 to TRBJ2-1; TRBD2 might be the D (5 bases). Germline V gene lookup returns CDR1 SGHRS and CDR2 YFSETQ. This CDR3 comprises 14 residues. Between the trimmed V and J ends, which lost 0 bases and 6 bases, there was a span of 10 bases. Variable domain in full (rest from reference TRBV5-1 and TRBJ2-1): KAGVTQTPRYLIKTRGQQVTLSCSPISGHRSVSWYQQTPGQGLQFLFEYFSETQRNKGNFPGRFSGRQFSNSRSEMNVSTLELGDSALYLCASSLGGSLNEQFFGPGTRLTVL.

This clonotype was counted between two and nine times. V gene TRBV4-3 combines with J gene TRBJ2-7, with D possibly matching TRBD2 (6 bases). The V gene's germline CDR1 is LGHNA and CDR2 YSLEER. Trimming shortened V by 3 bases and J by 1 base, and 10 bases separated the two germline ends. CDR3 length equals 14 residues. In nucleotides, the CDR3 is TGCGCCAGCAGCCAGGGCGGGATTTCCTACGAGCAGTACTTC. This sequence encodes CASSQGGISYEQYF.

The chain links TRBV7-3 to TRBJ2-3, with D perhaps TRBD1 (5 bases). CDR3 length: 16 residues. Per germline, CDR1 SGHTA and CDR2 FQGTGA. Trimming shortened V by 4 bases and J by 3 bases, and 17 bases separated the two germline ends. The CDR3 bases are TGTGCCAGCAGCTCGAACAGGTTAGAGAGGACAGATACGCAGTATTTT. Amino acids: CASSSNRLERTDTQYF.

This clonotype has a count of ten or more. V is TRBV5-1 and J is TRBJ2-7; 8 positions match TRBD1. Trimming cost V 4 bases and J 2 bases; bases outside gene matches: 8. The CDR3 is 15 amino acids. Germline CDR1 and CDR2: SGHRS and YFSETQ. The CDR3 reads CASSQGQGPTYEQYF. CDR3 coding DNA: TGCGCCAGCAGCCAAGGACAGGGTCCAACCTACGAGCAGTACTTC. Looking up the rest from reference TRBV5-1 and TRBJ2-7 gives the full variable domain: KAGVTQTPRYLIKTRGQQVTLSCSPISGHRSVSWYQQTPGQGLQFLFEYFSETQRNKGNFPGRFSGRQFSNSRSEMNVSTLELGDSALYLCASSQGQGPTYEQYFGPGTRLTVT.

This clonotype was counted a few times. The DNA of the CDR3 is TGTGCCAGCAGAGGACCTCTCGGTACGCAGTATTTT. It encodes CASRGPLGTQYF. The rearrangement uses TRBV12-3 or TRBV12-4 and TRBJ2-3, with D uncertain. The V and J ends lost 6 bases and 8 bases respectively, with 12 bases between them. This CDR3 has 12 amino acids.

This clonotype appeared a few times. The CDR3 spells CASSEGGYIQNTEAFF. In DNA form, the CDR3 reads TGTGCCAGCAGTGAGGGAGGATACATACAAAACACTGAAGCTTTCTTT. The chain is built from TRBV6-1 and TRBJ1-1, with D uncertain. Between the trimmed V and J ends, which lost 3 bases and 2 bases, there was a span of 16 bases. CDR1 is MNHNS and CDR2 is SASEGT in the germline V gene. The CDR3 is made up of 16 amino acids.

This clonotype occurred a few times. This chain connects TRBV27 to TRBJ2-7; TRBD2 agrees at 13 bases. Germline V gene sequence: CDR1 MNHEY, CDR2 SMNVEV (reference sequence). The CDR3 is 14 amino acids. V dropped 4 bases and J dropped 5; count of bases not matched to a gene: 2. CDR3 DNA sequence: TGTGCCAGCAGTTCTGGGACTAGCGGGAACGAGCAGTACTTC. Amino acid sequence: CASSSGTSGNEQYF.

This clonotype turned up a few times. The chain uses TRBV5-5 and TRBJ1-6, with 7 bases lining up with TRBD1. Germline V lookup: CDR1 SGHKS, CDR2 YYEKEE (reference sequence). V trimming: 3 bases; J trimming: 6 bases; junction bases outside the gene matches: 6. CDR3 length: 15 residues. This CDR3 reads CASSSRTGPNSPLHF. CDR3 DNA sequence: TGTGCCAGCAGCTCTAGGACAGGCCCTAATTCACCCCTCCACTTT.

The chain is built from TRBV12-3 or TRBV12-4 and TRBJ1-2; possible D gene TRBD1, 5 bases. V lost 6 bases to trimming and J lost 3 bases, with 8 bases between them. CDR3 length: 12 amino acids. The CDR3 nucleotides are TGTGCCAGCAGCGGGACCCACTATGGCTACACCTTC. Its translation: CASSGTHYGYTF.

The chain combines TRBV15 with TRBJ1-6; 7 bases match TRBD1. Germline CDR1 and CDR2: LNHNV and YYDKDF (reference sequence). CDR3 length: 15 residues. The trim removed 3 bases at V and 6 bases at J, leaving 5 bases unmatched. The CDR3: CATSRRGQSNSPLHF. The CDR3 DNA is TGTGCCACCAGCAGGAGGGGACAGTCTAATTCACCCCTCCACTTT.

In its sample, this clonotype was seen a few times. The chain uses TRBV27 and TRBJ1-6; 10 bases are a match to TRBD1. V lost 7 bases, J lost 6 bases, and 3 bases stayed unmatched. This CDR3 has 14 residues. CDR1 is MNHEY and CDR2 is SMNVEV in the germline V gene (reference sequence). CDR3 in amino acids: CASKDRGLNSPLHF. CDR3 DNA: TGTGCCAGCAAAGACAGGGGGCTTAATTCACCCCTCCACTTT.

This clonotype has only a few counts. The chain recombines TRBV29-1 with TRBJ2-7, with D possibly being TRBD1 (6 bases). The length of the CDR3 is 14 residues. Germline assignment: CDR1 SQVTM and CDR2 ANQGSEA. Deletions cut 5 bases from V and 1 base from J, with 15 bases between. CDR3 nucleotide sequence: TGCAGCGTTCTCCCTGGACAGTTTTCCTACGAGCAGTACTTC. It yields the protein CSVLPGQFSYEQYF.

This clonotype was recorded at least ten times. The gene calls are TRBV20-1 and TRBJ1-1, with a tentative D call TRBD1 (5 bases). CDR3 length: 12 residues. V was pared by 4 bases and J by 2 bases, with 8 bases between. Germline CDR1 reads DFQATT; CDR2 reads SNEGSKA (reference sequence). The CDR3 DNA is TGCAGTGCTAAGGGGCCAAACACTGAAGCTTTCTTT. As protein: CSAKGPNTEAFF.

CDR3 sequence reads: CASSSGHQYQETQYF. The CDR3 DNA sequence: TGTGCCAGCAGCTCGGGACACCAGTACCAAGAGACCCAGTACTTC. V usage is TRBV7-8 and J usage is TRBJ2-5; possibly TRBD1 for D (6 bases). The CDR3 totals 15 residues. In germline, CDR1 is SGHVS, CDR2 FQNEAQ. Trimming stripped 4 bases from V and 0 bases from J, with 12 bases between.

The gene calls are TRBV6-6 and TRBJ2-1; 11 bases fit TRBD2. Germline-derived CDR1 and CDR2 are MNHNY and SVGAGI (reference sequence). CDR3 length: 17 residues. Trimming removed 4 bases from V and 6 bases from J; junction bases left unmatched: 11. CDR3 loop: CASSSRATGTSGNEQFF. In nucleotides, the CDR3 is TGTGCCAGCAGTTCCCGCGCTACCGGGACTAGCGGCAATGAGCAGTTCTTC.

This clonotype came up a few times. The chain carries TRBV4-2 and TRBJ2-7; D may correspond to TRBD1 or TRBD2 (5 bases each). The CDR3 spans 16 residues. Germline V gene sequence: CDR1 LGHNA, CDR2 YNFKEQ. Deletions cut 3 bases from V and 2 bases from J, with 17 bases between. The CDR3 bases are TGTGCCAGCAGCCATCCTTCCGGGACGGGAACCTACGAGCAGTACTTC. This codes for CASSHPSGTGTYEQYF.